The source of this TCR beta chain is a study of identical twins. This CDR3 has 17 residues. Trimming took 0 bases from V and 0 from J, leaving 9 bases between them. CDR1 LNHNV and CDR2 YYDKDF come from the germline V gene (reference sequence). There are a few counts of this clonotype. Its antigen is undetermined. Study-level findings and limits: Twins' excess sharing was less marked for out-of-frame beta sequences. In monozygotic twins, models underestimated the sharing of out-of-frame TCR alpha.

TCRdb used MiXCR to reprocess the 5' RACE reads, holding one entry per CDR3 protein. The data hold 100,000 or so distinct CDR3 sequences, with 5.5% to 7% observed a single time. This receptor was identified in a woman aged 45-59 years in good health. Specimen: memory T cells sorted from blood. This rearrangement joins TRBV15 to TRBJ2-6; D gene uncertain. The chain's CDR3 is CATSRDQAFSGANVLTF. The CDR3, as DNA: TGTGCCACCAGCAGAGATCAGGCGTTCTCTGGGGCCAACGTCCTGACTTTC.